This note documents a single T cell receptor beta chain sequence. This sample stems from a study of blood T cell repertoires in COVID-19. The repertoire was sequenced with immunoSEQ multiplex PCR; TCRdb's copy has only in-frame clones and lacks some. The sample shows 55,000 to 70,000 clones, 80% to 85% of them seen only once. V lost 4 bases, J lost 8 bases, and 18 bases lay in between. Germline V CDR1 and CDR2: LGHDT, YNNKEL (reference sequence). CDR3 size: 14 residues. Sequencing was carried out using peripheral blood. The TCR sequence derives from a woman over 75 with acute or convalescent COVID-19. The chain carries TRBV3-1 (or the pseudogene TRBV3-2) and TRBJ2-7, with D perhaps TRBD1 (6 bases). DNA of the CDR3: TGTGCCAGCAGCCCCGGGACACTAGTATACCAGCAGTACTTC. It specifies CASSPGTLVYQQYF.